The 18 T cell receptor beta chains below come from one sample, sequenced in a study of Ad26.COV2.S vaccination and SARS-CoV-2 variants. Noted treatment: roughly 19 received Ad26.COV2.S at low or high dose, single or two shots; a few received placebo; per-sample allocation not given. Sampling took place 63 days after the first vaccine or placebo injection. Method: immunoSEQ multiplex PCR; TCRdb's copy keeps in-frame clones and lacks some. In the table there are around 300,000 clones, roughly nine tenths of which are singletons. The specimen was peripheral blood, collected in a trial of Ad26.COV2.S vaccine versus placebo. These receptors originate from a person aged 18-65 years who received the Ad26.COV2.S COVID-19 vaccine or a placebo.

V usage is TRBV19 and J usage is TRBJ1-5, with a weak D call TRBD1 (6 bases). V lost 8 bases and J 5 bases, leaving 19 bases between the germline ends. Germline V gene lookup returns CDR1 LNHDA and CDR2 SQIVND (reference sequence). The CDR3 is 15 amino acids. CDR3 nucleotides: TGTGCCAGTTGCCCGAGGGGGGTGAGGGATCAGCCCCAGCATTTT. Its protein is CASCPRGVRDQPQHF.

The genes are TRBV5-4 and TRBJ2-2; 8 nucleotides line up with TRBD2. Germline assignment: CDR1 SGHNT and CDR2 YYREEE (reference sequence). The CDR3 runs 18 residues. Unmatched junction bases numbered 12, after V lost 2 bases and J lost 3 bases. The CDR3, as DNA: TGTGCCAGCAGCTTACAACCGGGACTAGTGGCGGACACCGGGGAGCTGTTTTTT. Translation gives CASSLQPGLVADTGELFF.

The rearrangement uses TRBV19 and TRBJ2-1, with D possibly TRBD2 on 6 matching bases. This CDR3 is built from 13 residues. Germline V lookup: CDR1 LNHDA, CDR2 SQIVND (reference sequence). Deletions cut 3 bases from V and 8 bases from J, with 11 bases between. In nucleotides, the CDR3 is TGTGCCAGTAGTATCCGGGAGATCGATGAGCAGTTCTTC. Amino acids: CASSIREIDEQFF.

The chain couples TRBV19 to TRBJ2-1; TRBD2 aligns across 9 bases. Germline values: CDR1 LNHDA, CDR2 SQIVND (reference sequence). V was clipped by 4 bases and J by 6 bases; unmatched bases: 7. The CDR3 totals 15 residues. The CDR3 region is CASSKMREGSNEQFF. DNA for the CDR3: TGTGCCAGTAGTAAAATGCGGGAGGGATCCAATGAGCAGTTCTTC.

CDR3 amino acids: CASSPGRPWDGYTF. The CDR3 DNA follows: TGTGCCAGCAGCCCGGGACGCCCTTGGGATGGCTACACCTTC. The chain is built from TRBV6-5 and TRBJ1-2; tentatively, D is TRBD1 (5 bases). Trimming cost V 6 bases and J 6 bases, with 17 bases left between them. CDR1 and CDR2 from the germline V gene are MNHEY and SVGAGI. CDR3 length equals 14 residues.

V gene TRBV28 combines with J gene TRBJ1-1; D gene uncertain. Germline V gene sequence: CDR1 MDHEN, CDR2 SYDVKM. Trimming took off 5 bases at V and 1 base at J, with 8 bases between the two ends. This CDR3 region has 13 residues. As DNA, the CDR3 is TGTGCCAGCAGTCCTAATGGGAACACTGAAGCTTTCTTT. It is translated as CASSPNGNTEAFF.

The chain carries TRBV3-1 (or the pseudogene TRBV3-2) and TRBJ2-3; the D gene is possibly TRBD2 (6 bases). CDR1 and CDR2 (germline): LGHDT, YNNKEL (reference sequence). CDR3 length: 15 amino acids. V gave up 1 base and J gave up 1 base, with 9 bases separating them. This CDR3 reads CASSQAAGRTDTQYF. The CDR3 DNA sequence: TGTGCCAGCAGCCAAGCCGCGGGGCGCACAGATACGCAGTATTTT.

The chain combines TRBV7-3 with TRBJ2-3; TRBD2 agrees at 10 bases. This CDR3 region has 16 residues. Germline V gene lookup returns CDR1 SGHTA and CDR2 FQGTGA. After removal of 4 bases from V and 5 bases from J, the junction contained 9 bases not matched to a gene. The CDR3 sequence is CASSSASGSVGDTQYF. Here the CDR3 DNA reads TGTGCCAGCAGCTCGGCTAGCGGGAGTGTAGGAGATACGCAGTATTTT. The full variable domain, rest sourced from reference TRBV7-3 and TRBJ2-3, is GAGVSQTPSNKVTEKGKYVELRCDPISGHTALYWYRQSLGQGPEFLIYFQGTGAADDSGLPNDRFFAVRPEGSVSTLKIQRTERGDSAVYLCASSSASGSVGDTQYFGPGTRLTVL.

The chain recombines TRBV7-8 with TRBJ2-3; a possible D gene is TRBD1 (5 bases). Trimming took off 3 bases at V and 3 bases at J, with 10 bases between the two ends. The length of the CDR3 is 14 residues. The germline CDR1 and CDR2 sequences are SGHVS and FQNEAQ. CDR3 sequence: CASSFAGLTDTQYF. In DNA, the CDR3 is TGTGCCAGCAGCTTTGCAGGGCTTACAGATACGCAGTATTTT. Full variable domain (remainder filled in from reference TRBV7-8 and TRBJ2-3): GAGVSQSPRYKVAKRGQDVALRCDPISGHVSLFWYQQALGQGPEFLTYFQNEAQLDKSGLPSDRFFAERPEGSVSTLKIQRTQQEDSAVYLCASSFAGLTDTQYFGPGTRLTVL.

The chain couples TRBV5-6 to TRBJ2-7; 9 positions match TRBD1. Germline CDR1 SGHDT, CDR2 YYEEEE. J lost 4 bases, V lost 5 bases, and 7 bases had no gene match. The CDR3 extends over 14 amino acids. The CDR3 sequence: CASRHGTGQYEQYF. Here the CDR3 DNA reads TGTGCCAGCAGGCACGGGACAGGGCAGTACGAGCAGTACTTC.

The J gene is TRBJ2-3, the V gene TRBV4-1; 10 bases are a match to TRBD1. V lost 4 bases to trimming and J lost 4 bases; unmatched junction nucleotides: 2. The CDR3 runs to 14 residues. Germline V gene sequence: CDR1 MGHRA, CDR2 YSYEKL. The CDR3 DNA sequence: TGCGCCAGCAGCCGGACAGGGGGGGCAGATACGCAGTATTTT. As protein: CASSRTGGADTQYF.

V usage is TRBV3-1 (or the pseudogene TRBV3-2) and J usage is TRBJ2-5; maybe TRBD1 (5 bases). Trimming pared 0 bases from V and 4 bases from J, leaving 12 bases between. The germline CDR1 and CDR2 sequences are LGHDT and YNNKEL (reference sequence). This CDR3 spans 15 amino acids. The CDR3 loop is CASSQDIGRAETQYF. CDR3 nucleotides: TGTGCCAGCAGCCAAGATATCGGCAGGGCAGAGACCCAGTACTTC.

The chain recombines TRBV28 with TRBJ2-7; 8 bases are a match to TRBD1. CDR1 MDHEN and CDR2 SYDVKM come from the germline V gene. V dropped 6 bases and J dropped 2; count of bases not matched to a gene: 12. The CDR3 runs 16 residues. CDR3 in DNA: TGTGCCAGCAGCCCCCGGACAGGGAGATTCGCCTACGAGCAGTACTTC. Translating it yields CASSPRTGRFAYEQYF.

This rearrangement joins TRBV19 to TRBJ2-3, with D unresolved. V was pared by 1 base and J by 5 bases, with 4 bases between. The CDR3 extends over 12 amino acids. The germline CDR1 and CDR2 sequences are LNHDA and SQIVND (reference sequence). The CDR3: CASSIGRDTQYF. The CDR3 nucleotides read TGTGCCAGTAGTATAGGTCGAGATACGCAGTATTTT.

The rearrangement uses TRBV5-5 and TRBJ1-4; D remains ambiguous. The CDR3 totals 15 residues. The V gene lost 0 bases and the J gene lost 4 bases, with 10 bases spanning the gap. The germline gives CDR1 SGHKS, CDR2 YYEKEE (reference sequence). The CDR3: CASSLADTINEKLFF. The CDR3 DNA reads as TGTGCCAGCAGCTTGGCTGACACAATTAATGAAAAACTGTTTTTT.

The chain couples TRBV7-9 to TRBJ2-5; TRBD2 aligns across 8 bases. CDR1 SEHNR and CDR2 FQNEAQ come from the germline V gene (reference sequence). J was trimmed by 3 bases and V by 0 bases; bases with no gene match: 6. The CDR3 sequence is 16 residues long. In DNA form, the CDR3 reads TGTGCCAGCAGCTTAGCGAGCGGGGGCCCGAAAGAGACCCAGTACTTC. It translates to CASSLASGGPKETQYF.

The J gene is TRBJ1-4, the V gene TRBV9; 7 bases are shared with TRBD1. The germline CDR1 and CDR2 sequences are SGDLS and YYNGEE. The CDR3 is 15 residues long. V dropped 4 bases and J dropped 3; count of bases not matched to a gene: 6. CDR3 region: CASSSRQGANEKLFF. Here the CDR3 DNA reads TGTGCCAGCAGCTCCCGACAGGGAGCTAATGAAAAACTGTTTTTT. Combining the CDR3 with reference TRBV9 and TRBJ1-4 gives the whole variable domain DSGVTQTPKHLITATGQRVTLRCSPRSGDLSVYWYQQSLDQGLQFLIQYYNGEERAKGNILERFSAQQFPDLHSELNLSSLELGDSALYFCASSSRQGANEKLFFGSGTQLSVL.

This clone was recorded many times. The V call is TRBV4-2, the J call TRBJ1-1, with D uncertain. Germline-derived CDR1 and CDR2 are LGHNA and YNFKEQ. This CDR3 is built from 15 residues. With 0 bases removed from V and 10 bases from J, the gap between germline ends came to 18 bases. CDR3 sequence reads: CASSQDYSEVPSAFF. For the CDR3, the DNA is TGTGCCAGCAGCCAAGATTATTCGGAGGTCCCTTCAGCTTTCTTT.